This T cell receptor (beta chain) was recorded in a study of regulatory T cells in long-lasting Graves disease. CDR1 is SNHLY and CDR2 is FYNNEI in the germline V gene. Trimming stripped 6 bases from V and 8 bases from J, with 13 bases between. The length of the CDR3 is 12 residues. Arm-PCR with iRepertoire HTBI primers amplified the CDR3 regions for these TCR beta libraries. In TCRdb, the multiplex PCR reads were re-called with MiXCR into one record per CDR3 protein. The data hold a few hundred thousand distinct CDR3 sequences, with approximately 16% observed a single time. General study points: Persistent disease favored TRBV28, TRBJ1-2 and TRBJ2-5.

This clonotype was observed at least ten times. Its antigen is not identified. Time point indicated: newly diagnosed GD, antithyroid drugs for less than 3 months. With RNA extracted from PBMCs as input, the TCR library was made. These data were also filed under a second study, of T cells in Graves' hyperthyroidism and ophthalmopathy. That source reports: First-round RT-PCR with HTBI primers amplified the TCR CDR3 region.

The sample in question was peripheral blood mononuclear cells (PBMCs), obtained at new diagnosis, from a patient treated with antithyroid drugs. The sequence came from a woman aged 18-29 years with Graves disease. The V and J genes are TRBV2 and TRBJ1-2, with D maybe TRBD1 (6 bases). In DNA, the CDR3 is TGTGCCAGCAGGACCGGGGGCCCGGGCTACACCTTC. Translating gives CASRTGGPGYTF.